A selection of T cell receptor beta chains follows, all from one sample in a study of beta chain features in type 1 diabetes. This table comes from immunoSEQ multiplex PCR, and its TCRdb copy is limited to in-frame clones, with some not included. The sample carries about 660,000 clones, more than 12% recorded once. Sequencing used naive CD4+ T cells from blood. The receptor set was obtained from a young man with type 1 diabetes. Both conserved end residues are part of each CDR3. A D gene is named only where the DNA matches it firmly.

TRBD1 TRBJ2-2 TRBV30 CAWSGRQGGTGELFF
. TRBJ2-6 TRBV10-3 CANADYPGANVLTF
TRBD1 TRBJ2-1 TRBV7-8 CASSTYRGTLYNEQFF
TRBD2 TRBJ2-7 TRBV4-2 CASSPQTSGRAYEQYF
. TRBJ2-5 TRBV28 CASSLWGRDQETQYF
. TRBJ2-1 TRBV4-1 CASSLGSRAAKRYEQFF
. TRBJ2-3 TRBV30 CAWGGTVRFADTQYF
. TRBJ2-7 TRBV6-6 CASSLDRNYEQYF
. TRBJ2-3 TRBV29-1 CSVEDRVDNTQYF
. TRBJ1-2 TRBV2 CASSEEGYYGYTF
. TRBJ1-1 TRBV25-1 CASSGHKDTEAFF
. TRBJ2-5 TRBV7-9 CASSFGTQQETQYF
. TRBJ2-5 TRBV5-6 CASSSTGWGQETQYF
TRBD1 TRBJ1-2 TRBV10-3 CATWDRNIYGYTF
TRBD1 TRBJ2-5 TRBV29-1 CSVGRTGLEWAQYF
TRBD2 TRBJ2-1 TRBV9 CASSPRGAGEGRAEQFF
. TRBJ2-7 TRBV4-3 CASSQDPGTRSYEQYF
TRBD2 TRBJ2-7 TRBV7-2 CASSSTSGGYEQYF
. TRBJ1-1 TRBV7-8 CASSLARAGLGDTEAFF
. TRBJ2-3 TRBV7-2 CASSFGTSTDTQYF
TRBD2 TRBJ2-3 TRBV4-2 CASSRQLAGGPSTDTQYF
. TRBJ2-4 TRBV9 CASSVGGGNIQYF
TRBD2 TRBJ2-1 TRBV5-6 CASSRIAGGPGNEQFF
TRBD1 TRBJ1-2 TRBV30 CAWSVISRGQGYYGYTF
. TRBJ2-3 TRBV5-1 CASSLDGSTQYF
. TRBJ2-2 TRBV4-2 CASSQDDRVNTGELFF
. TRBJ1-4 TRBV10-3 CATSGTNEKLFF
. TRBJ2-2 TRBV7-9 CASSLGQRTGELFF
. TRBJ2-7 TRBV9 CASSVAGAPNYEQYF
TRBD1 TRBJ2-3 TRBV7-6 CASSKRDRGPDTQYF
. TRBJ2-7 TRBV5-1 CASSLTWDEQYF
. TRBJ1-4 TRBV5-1 CASSLQTPTNEKLFF